These T cell receptor beta chains were read from a single sample in a study of CD8+CD57+ T cells in acquired aplastic anemia. TCRdb reprocessed the reads via MiXCR and lists one record per CDR3 protein. Of 400,000 to 450,000 distinct CDR3 sequences in the sample, around 68% are singletons; the top ten hold more than 3.5%. Sequences were obtained from sorted CD4+, CD8+, or CD8+CD57+ T cells (not recorded which) from PBMCs. The receptor source for this set is a human donor in good health, serving as a control. Both conserved end residues are part of each CDR3. Fields, in order: CDR3 length, J gene, V gene, D gene, clone size, CDR3 DNA, CDR3 protein. D genes are given only for firm matches. Expanded clones are given a class, and other clones once, few, many or no size at all.

len: 14; j_gene: TRBJ1-2; v_gene: TRBV10-2; d_gene: NA; abundance: few; CDR3nt: TGCGCCAGCAGTGGTACCGACAGGAACTATGGCTACACCTTC; CDR3aa: CASSGTDRNYGYTF
len: 16; j_gene: TRBJ2-7; v_gene: TRBV5-4; d_gene: NA; abundance: NA; CDR3nt: TGTGCCAGCAGCTCCCTTACCGGCTCCGGGGGATACGGGCAGTACTTC; CDR3aa: CASSSLTGSGGYGQYF
len: 16; j_gene: TRBJ1-3; v_gene: TRBV9; d_gene: NA; abundance: NA; CDR3nt: TGTGCCAGCAGTCCTGGGGTCGGGGAGCAGTACTACGCCATATATTTT; CDR3aa: CASSPGVGEQYYAIYF
len: 14; j_gene: TRBJ1-6; v_gene: TRBV7-3; d_gene: NA; abundance: NA; CDR3nt: TGTGCCAGCAGCAGAGATGCCCGCAATTCTCGCCACCACTTT; CDR3aa: CASSRDARNSRHHF
len: 14; j_gene: TRBJ2-5; v_gene: TRBV12-3/TRBV12-4; d_gene: TRBD2; abundance: NA; CDR3nt: TGTGCCAGCAGCAGTATAGCGGGGGTGGAGACCCAGTACTTC; CDR3aa: CASSSIAGVETQYF
len: 11; j_gene: TRBJ1-4; v_gene: TRBV20-1; d_gene: NA; abundance: NA; CDR3nt: TGCAGTGCTAGAGGTGCGGCCGCACAGGTTTTT; CDR3aa: CSARGAAAQVF
len: 12; j_gene: TRBJ1-1; v_gene: TRBV6-2/TRBV6-3; d_gene: NA; abundance: many; CDR3nt: TGTGCCAGCATTCCGCAGAACACTGAAGCTTTCTTT; CDR3aa: CASIPQNTEAFF
len: 17; j_gene: TRBJ2-7; v_gene: TRBV12-3/TRBV12-4; d_gene: TRBD2; abundance: many; CDR3nt: TGTGCCAGCAGTTTACCACGGGGAGGGCCCATCCGGAACGAGCAGTACTTC; CDR3aa: CASSLPRGGPIRNEQYF
len: 14; j_gene: TRBJ1-1; v_gene: TRBV18; d_gene: TRBD1; abundance: NA; CDR3nt: TGTGCCAGCTCACCACCTAACAGGGGAGTTGAAGCTTTCTTT; CDR3aa: CASSPPNRGVEAFF
len: 11; j_gene: TRBJ2-1; v_gene: TRBV7-2; d_gene: NA; abundance: NA; CDR3nt: TGTGCCATTTCCAGGGCCATTGCGAAGTTCTTC; CDR3aa: CAISRAIAKFF
len: 14; j_gene: TRBJ1-4; v_gene: TRBV19; d_gene: TRBD1; abundance: many; CDR3nt: TGTGCCAGTAGTATACAGGGGGGGAATGAAAAACTGTTTTTT; CDR3aa: CASSIQGGNEKLFF
len: 15; j_gene: TRBJ2-6; v_gene: TRBV5-4; d_gene: NA; abundance: NA; CDR3nt: TGTGCCAGCAGCCCCAGGCAGGCTGGGGCCAACGTCCTGACTTTC; CDR3aa: CASSPRQAGANVLTF
len: 17; j_gene: TRBJ2-6; v_gene: TRBV10-3; d_gene: NA; abundance: NA; CDR3nt: TGTGCCATAAATCGAGGCATAGACGGTCCCGGGGCCAACGTCCTGACTTTC; CDR3aa: CAINRGIDGPGANVLTF
len: 14; j_gene: TRBJ2-5; v_gene: TRBV7-2; d_gene: TRBD2; abundance: NA; CDR3nt: TGTGCCAGCAGCTTAGTCGGGGGGTTAGAGGCCCAGTACTTC; CDR3aa: CASSLVGGLEAQYF
len: 16; j_gene: TRBJ2-1; v_gene: TRBV7-2; d_gene: NA; abundance: once; CDR3nt: TGTGCCAGCAGCTTAGAGAGGGGGGACGCCTACAATGAGCAGTTCTTC; CDR3aa: CASSLERGDAYNEQFF
len: 14; j_gene: TRBJ2-5; v_gene: TRBV7-2; d_gene: TRBD1; abundance: NA; CDR3nt: TGTGCCAGCAGCCCCCGGGACAGGGGTCAGACCCAGTACTTC; CDR3aa: CASSPRDRGQTQYF
len: 14; j_gene: TRBJ1-6; v_gene: TRBV5-1; d_gene: TRBD1; abundance: NA; CDR3nt: TGTGCCAGCAGCCTGGGGACAGGGATCTCACCCCTCCACTTT; CDR3aa: CASSLGTGISPLHF
len: 13; j_gene: TRBJ2-7; v_gene: TRBV20-1; d_gene: TRBD1; abundance: few; CDR3nt: TGCAGTGCTAGAGATGGGACAGCCTACGAGCAGTACTTC; CDR3aa: CSARDGTAYEQYF
len: 15; j_gene: TRBJ1-5; v_gene: TRBV19; d_gene: TRBD1; abundance: NA; CDR3nt: TGTGCCAGTAGTAAGATACAGGGGGCGCCGCAGCCCCAGCATTTT; CDR3aa: CASSKIQGAPQPQHF
len: 14; j_gene: TRBJ2-5; v_gene: TRBV15; d_gene: NA; abundance: many; CDR3nt: TGTGCCACCAGCAAAGGACAGCAAAAAGAGACCCAGTACTTC; CDR3aa: CATSKGQQKETQYF
len: 15; j_gene: TRBJ2-7; v_gene: TRBV7-9; d_gene: NA; abundance: once; CDR3nt: TGTGCCAGCAGCCCCTATAGGGTCTACGAGCAGGACTTCTACTTC; CDR3aa: CASSPYRVYEQDFYF
len: 15; j_gene: TRBJ2-3; v_gene: TRBV7-3; d_gene: TRBD1; abundance: many; CDR3nt: TGTGCCAGCAGCTTGGGGACAGGGATCACAGATACGCAGTATTTT; CDR3aa: CASSLGTGITDTQYF
len: 17; j_gene: TRBJ1-6; v_gene: TRBV9; d_gene: NA; abundance: NA; CDR3nt: TGTGCCAGCAGCGTCGGGGGGGTAGAAGAGACCCATTCACCCCTCCACTTT; CDR3aa: CASSVGGVEETHSPLHF